Following are 14 T cell receptor beta chains from one sample sequenced in a study of blood T cell repertoires in COVID-19. The repertoire was sequenced with immunoSEQ multiplex PCR; TCRdb's copy has only in-frame clones and lacks some. The data show hundreds of thousands of clones, roughly 88% seen once. The specimen was peripheral blood. The receptors come from a woman under 40 with active or convalescent COVID-19.

The CDR3 DNA sequence: TGTGCCAGCAGCTCTCTACTAGCGGGGAGCACAGATACGCAGTATTTT. It codes for CASSSLLAGSTDTQYF. This chain uses TRBV7-9 with TRBJ2-3; 10 bases map to TRBD2. The germline CDR1 and CDR2 sequences are SEHNR and FQNEAQ (reference sequence). Trimming took 4 bases from V and 0 from J; bases not matched to a gene: 4. The CDR3 extends over 16 amino acids.

CDR3 nucleotide sequence: TGTGCCAGCAGCCCAGGACAGGACACTGAAGCTTTCTTT. Its translation: CASSPGQDTEAFF. This sequence joins TRBV5-6 and TRBJ1-1; 7 nucleotides align to TRBD1. The CDR3 length is 13 residues. The V gene's germline CDR1 is SGHDT and CDR2 YYEEEE. Germline trimming cut 4 bases from V and 3 bases from J; bases unmatched to any gene: 3.

The chain carries TRBV21-1 and TRBJ2-7; TRBD1 is the table's D call, not checked against the DNA. TRBV21-1 is an annotated pseudogene. This CDR3 contains 15 residues. The CDR3 sequence is CASSKAFRQTYEQYF. CDR3 sequence (DNA): TGTGCCAGCAGCAAAGCTTTCCGACAGACCTACGAGCAGTACTTC.

The V call is TRBV10-3, the J call TRBJ1-5, with 7 bases that match TRBD1. The J segment lost 5 bases and the V segment lost 4 bases, leaving 5 bases of the junction unmatched. Germline V gives CDR1 ENHRY, CDR2 SYGVKD. The CDR3 length is 14 residues. As DNA, the CDR3 is TGTGCCATCAGTGGGGGACAGTATCATCAGCCCCAGCATTTT. It codes for CAISGGQYHQPQHF.

This chain links TRBV5-6 with TRBJ2-7; TRBD2 matches at 8 bases. The length of the CDR3 is 15 residues. The V gene end was trimmed by 4 bases and the J gene end by 4 bases; junction bases not matched to a gene: 10. Germline V CDR1 and CDR2: SGHDT, YYEEEE. The CDR3 bases are TGTGCCAGCAGCCGGCGGGGACTAGGGGTGTACGAGCAGTACTTC. Its protein product is CASSRRGLGVYEQYF.

CDR3: CASSRDRAYYGYTF. CDR3 in DNA: TGTGCCAGCAGCCGGGACAGGGCGTACTATGGCTACACCTTC. The chain employs TRBV14 and TRBJ1-2, with TRBD1 matching 9 bases. CDR1 and CDR2 from the germline V gene are SGHDN and FVKESK. This CDR3 is built from 14 residues. V dropped 4 bases and J dropped 3; count of bases not matched to a gene: 3.

The chain has TRBV20-1 and TRBJ1-1; weak D call: TRBD1 (5 bases). This CDR3 comprises 12 residues. V was cut by 3 bases and J by 6 bases, with 11 bases left in between. Germline values: CDR1 DFQATT, CDR2 SNEGSKA (reference sequence). Here the CDR3 DNA reads TGCAGTGCTAGTCGGGGGTTGGCTGAAGCTTTCTTT. Protein: CSASRGLAEAFF.

The chain employs TRBV11-2 and TRBJ2-1; 9 bases align to TRBD2. Germline CDR1 is SGHAT and CDR2 is FQNNGV. V dropped 0 bases and J dropped 1; count of bases not matched to a gene: 7. There are 18 residues in the CDR3. CDR3 amino acids: CASSLDGWAGGSYNEQFF. The CDR3 DNA follows: TGTGCCAGCAGCTTAGACGGATGGGCGGGGGGGTCCTACAATGAGCAGTTCTTC. Full variable domain (missing parts from reference TRBV11-2 and TRBJ2-1): EAGVAQSPRYKIIEKRQSVAFWCNPISGHATLYWYQQILGQGPKLLIQFQNNGVVDDSQLPKDRFSAERLKGVDSTLKIQPAKLEDSAVYLCASSLDGWAGGSYNEQFFGPGTRLTVL.

The V gene is TRBV5-1, the J gene TRBJ1-1; tentative D call: TRBD1 (5 bases). V was cut by 0 bases and J by 4 bases, with 13 bases left in between. The germline V gene encodes CDR1 SGHRS and CDR2 YFSETQ. The CDR3 is 15 residues long. For the CDR3, the DNA is TGCGCCAGCAGCTTGGGAGCAGGGATGCCCACTGAAGCTTTCTTT. It is translated as CASSLGAGMPTEAFF.

The chain is built from TRBV11-2 and TRBJ1-1; 10 positions agree with TRBD1. V lost 3 bases, J lost 14 bases, and 6 bases stayed unmatched. This CDR3 comprises 12 residues. CDR1 and CDR2 from the germline V gene are SGHAT and FQNNGV. The DNA for the CDR3 is TGTGCCAGCAGCTTGGGACAGGGGTTTTCCTTCTTT. Translation gives CASSLGQGFSFF.

The V call is TRBV27, the J call TRBJ1-2; TRBD1 matches 7 bases. The CDR3 length is 12 residues. The V segment lost 7 bases and the J segment 11 bases; nucleotides outside the gene matches: 10. Germline loops: CDR1 MNHEY, CDR2 SMNVEV (reference sequence). The CDR3 here is CASTSTGSYYTF. The CDR3 DNA is TGTGCCAGCACCTCGACAGGGAGTTATTACACCTTC.

The V gene is TRBV19, the J gene TRBJ1-5; no reliable D call. Germline V gives CDR1 LNHDA, CDR2 SQIVND (reference sequence). The CDR3 consists of 14 residues. V shed 3 bases and J shed 4 bases, with 10 bases lying between them. The DNA for the CDR3 is TGTGCCAGTAGTATCGGTCGGGGAAATCAGCCCCAGCATTTT. Amino acid sequence: CASSIGRGNQPQHF.

This clone was seen only once. The chain combines TRBV6-1 with TRBJ2-1, with D maybe TRBD2 (5 bases). Germline V gene sequence: CDR1 MNHNS, CDR2 SASEGT. The CDR3 consists of 15 residues. Trimming took 3 bases from V and 0 from J, leaving 9 bases between them. Here the CDR3 reads CASSEVASSYNEQFF. CDR3 DNA sequence: TGTGCCAGCAGTGAGGTAGCGAGCTCCTACAATGAGCAGTTCTTC.

The rearrangement uses TRBV28 and TRBJ2-2; maybe TRBD1 (5 bases). The CDR3 consists of 16 residues. Per the germline V gene, CDR1 is MDHEN and CDR2 is SYDVKM. V was pared by 2 bases and J by 6 bases, with 16 bases between. The CDR3 here is CASSLEKGARAGELFF. For the CDR3, the DNA is TGTGCCAGCAGTTTAGAAAAAGGGGCGCGAGCCGGGGAGCTGTTTTTT.